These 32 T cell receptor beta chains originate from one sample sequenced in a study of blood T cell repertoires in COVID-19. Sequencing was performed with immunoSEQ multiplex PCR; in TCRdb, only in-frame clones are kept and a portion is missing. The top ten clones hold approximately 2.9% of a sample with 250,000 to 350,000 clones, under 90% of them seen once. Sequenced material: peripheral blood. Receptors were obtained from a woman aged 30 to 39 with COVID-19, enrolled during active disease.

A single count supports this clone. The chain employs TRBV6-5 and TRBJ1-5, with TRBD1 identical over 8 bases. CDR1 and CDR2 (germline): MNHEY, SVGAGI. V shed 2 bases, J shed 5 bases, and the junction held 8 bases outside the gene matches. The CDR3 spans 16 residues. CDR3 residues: CASSYPTGDRYQPQHF. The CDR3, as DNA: TGTGCCAGCAGTTACCCGACAGGGGACAGATATCAGCCCCAGCATTTT.

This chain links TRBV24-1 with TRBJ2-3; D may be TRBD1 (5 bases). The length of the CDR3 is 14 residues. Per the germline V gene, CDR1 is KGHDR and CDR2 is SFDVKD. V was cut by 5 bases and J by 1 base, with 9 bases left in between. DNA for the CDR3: TGTGCCACCAGTGGGGGCAGGGGCACAGATACGCAGTATTTT. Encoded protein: CATSGGRGTDTQYF.

The DNA of the CDR3 is TGTGCCAGCAGCGTAGGACCAGGGTTGGATTCACCCCTCCACTTT. It yields the protein CASSVGPGLDSPLHF. This sequence joins TRBV9 and TRBJ1-6, with TRBD1 as a possible D gene (5 bases). CDR1 is SGDLS, CDR2 YYNGEE, per germline. Trimming pared 0 bases from V and 8 bases from J, leaving 12 bases between. The CDR3 spans 15 residues.

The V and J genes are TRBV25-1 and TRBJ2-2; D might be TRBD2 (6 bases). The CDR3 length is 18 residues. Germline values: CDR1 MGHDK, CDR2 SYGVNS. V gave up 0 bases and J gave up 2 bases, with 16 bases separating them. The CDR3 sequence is CASSEYKGGGRNTGELFF. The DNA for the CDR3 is TGTGCCAGCAGTGAATACAAGGGAGGTGGTCGCAACACCGGGGAGCTGTTTTTT.

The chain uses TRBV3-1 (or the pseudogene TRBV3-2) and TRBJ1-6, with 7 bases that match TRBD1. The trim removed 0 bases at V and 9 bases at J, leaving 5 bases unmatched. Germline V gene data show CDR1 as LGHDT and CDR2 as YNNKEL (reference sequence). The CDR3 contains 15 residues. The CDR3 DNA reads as TGTGCCAGCAGCCAAGATAGGACAGGTCGTTCACCCCTCCACTTT. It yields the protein CASSQDRTGRSPLHF.

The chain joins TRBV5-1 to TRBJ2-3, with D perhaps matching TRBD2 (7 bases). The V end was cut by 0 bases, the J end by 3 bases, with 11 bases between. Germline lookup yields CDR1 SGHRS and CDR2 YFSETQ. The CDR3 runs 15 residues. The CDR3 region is CASSLARGGTDTQYF. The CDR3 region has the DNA TGCGCCAGCAGCTTGGCAAGGGGGGGAACAGATACGCAGTATTTT.

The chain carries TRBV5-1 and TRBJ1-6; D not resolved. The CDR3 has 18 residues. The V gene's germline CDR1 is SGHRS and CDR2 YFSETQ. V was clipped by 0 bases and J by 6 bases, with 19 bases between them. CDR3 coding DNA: TGCGCCAGCAGCTTGGCCGAGACGATGGCAGGTTTTAATTCACCCCTCCACTTT. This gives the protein CASSLAETMAGFNSPLHF.

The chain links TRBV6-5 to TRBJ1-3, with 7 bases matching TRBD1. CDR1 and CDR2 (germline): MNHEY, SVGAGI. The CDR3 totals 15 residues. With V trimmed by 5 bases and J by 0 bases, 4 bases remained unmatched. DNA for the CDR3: TGTGCCAGCAGTACGACAGGGACCTCTGGAAACACCATATATTTT. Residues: CASSTTGTSGNTIYF.

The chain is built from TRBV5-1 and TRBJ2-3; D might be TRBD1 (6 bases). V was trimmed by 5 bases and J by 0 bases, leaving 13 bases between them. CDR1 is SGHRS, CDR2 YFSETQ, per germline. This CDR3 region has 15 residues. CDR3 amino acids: CASRDGTPSTDTQYF. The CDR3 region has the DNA TGCGCCAGCAGGGACGGGACACCTAGCACAGATACGCAGTATTTT.

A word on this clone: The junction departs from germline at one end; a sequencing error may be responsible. CDR3 loop: CASSLDPRRFDEQFF. The CDR3 DNA sequence: TGTGCCAGCAGCCTAGACCCACGGAGGTTCGACGAGCAGTTCTTC. This chain joins TRBV11-2 and TRBJ2-1; tentatively, D is TRBD2 (5 bases). The length of the CDR3 is 15 residues. Germline CDR1 and CDR2: SGHAT and FQNNGV. The full variable domain, with the rest looked up from reference TRBV11-2 and TRBJ2-1, is EAGVAQSPRYKIIEKRQSVAFWCNPISGHATLYWYQQILGQGPKLLIQFQNNGVVDDSQLPKDRFSAERLKGVDSTLKIQPAKLEDSAVYLCASSLDPRRFDEQFFGPGTRLTVL.

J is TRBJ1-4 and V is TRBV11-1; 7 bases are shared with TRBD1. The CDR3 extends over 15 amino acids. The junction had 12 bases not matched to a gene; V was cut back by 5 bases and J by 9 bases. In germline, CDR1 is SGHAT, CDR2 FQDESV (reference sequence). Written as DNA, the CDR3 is TGTGCCAGCAGCAACGGACCGGGACAGTTGAAAAAACTGTTTTTT. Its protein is CASSNGPGQLKKLFF.

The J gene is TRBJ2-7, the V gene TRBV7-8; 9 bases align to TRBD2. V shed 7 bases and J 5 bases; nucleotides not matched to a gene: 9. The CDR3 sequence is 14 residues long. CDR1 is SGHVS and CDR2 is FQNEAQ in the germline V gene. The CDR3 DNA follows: TGTGCCAGCACGTCGCGGGAGGGCCACCACGAGCAGTACTTC. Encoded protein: CASTSREGHHEQYF.

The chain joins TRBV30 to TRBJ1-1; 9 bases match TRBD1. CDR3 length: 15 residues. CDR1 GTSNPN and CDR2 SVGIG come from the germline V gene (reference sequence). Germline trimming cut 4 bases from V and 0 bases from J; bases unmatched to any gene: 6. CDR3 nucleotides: TGTGCCTGGAATGGACAGGGGAACGTGAACACTGAAGCTTTCTTT. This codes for CAWNGQGNVNTEAFF.

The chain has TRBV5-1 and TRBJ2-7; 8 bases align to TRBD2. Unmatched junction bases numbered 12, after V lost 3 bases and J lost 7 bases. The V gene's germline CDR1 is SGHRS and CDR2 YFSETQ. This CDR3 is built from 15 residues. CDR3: CASSSLRAGGGEQYF. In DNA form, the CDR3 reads TGCGCCAGCAGCTCCCTCAGGGCGGGAGGAGGGGAGCAGTACTTC. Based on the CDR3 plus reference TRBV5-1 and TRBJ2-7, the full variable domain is KAGVTQTPRYLIKTRGQQVTLSCSPISGHRSVSWYQQTPGQGLQFLFEYFSETQRNKGNFPGRFSGRQFSNSRSEMNVSTLELGDSALYLCASSSLRAGGGEQYFGPGTRLTVT.

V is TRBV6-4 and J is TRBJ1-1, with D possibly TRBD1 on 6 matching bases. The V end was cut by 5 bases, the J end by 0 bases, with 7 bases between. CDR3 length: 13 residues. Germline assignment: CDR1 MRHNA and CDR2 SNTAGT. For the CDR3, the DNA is TGTGCCAGCAGTAGACAGGTGAACACTGAAGCTTTCTTT. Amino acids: CASSRQVNTEAFF.

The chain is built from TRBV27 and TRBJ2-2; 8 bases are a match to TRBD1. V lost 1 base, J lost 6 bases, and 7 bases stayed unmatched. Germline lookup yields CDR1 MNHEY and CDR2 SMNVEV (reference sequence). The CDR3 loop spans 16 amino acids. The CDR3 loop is CASSLWDRRYAGELFF. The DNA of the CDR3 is TGTGCCAGCAGTTTATGGGACAGGAGATACGCCGGGGAGCTGTTTTTT.

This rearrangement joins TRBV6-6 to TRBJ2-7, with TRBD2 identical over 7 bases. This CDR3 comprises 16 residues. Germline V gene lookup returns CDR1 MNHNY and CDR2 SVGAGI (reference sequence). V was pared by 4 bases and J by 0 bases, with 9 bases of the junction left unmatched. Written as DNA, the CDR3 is TGTGCCAGCAGTTTATTCGGGAGGCCCCTCTCCTACGAGCAGTACTTC. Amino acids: CASSLFGRPLSYEQYF.

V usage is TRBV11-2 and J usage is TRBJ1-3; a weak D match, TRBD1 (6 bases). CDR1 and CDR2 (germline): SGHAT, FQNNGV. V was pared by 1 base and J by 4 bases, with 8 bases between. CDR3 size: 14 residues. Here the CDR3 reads CASSLAGTGNTIYF. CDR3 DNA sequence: TGTGCCAGCAGCTTAGCCGGGACAGGAAACACCATATATTTT.

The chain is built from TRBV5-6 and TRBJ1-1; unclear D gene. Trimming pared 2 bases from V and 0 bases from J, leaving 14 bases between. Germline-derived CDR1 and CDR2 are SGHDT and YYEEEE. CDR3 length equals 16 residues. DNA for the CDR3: TGTGCCAGCAGCTTTGGACCCGGAGGGATGAACACTGAAGCTTTCTTT. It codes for CASSFGPGGMNTEAFF.

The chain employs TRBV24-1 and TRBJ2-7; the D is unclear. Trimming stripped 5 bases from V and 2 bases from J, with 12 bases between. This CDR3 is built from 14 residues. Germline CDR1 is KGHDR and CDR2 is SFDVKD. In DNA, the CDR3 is TGTGCCACCAGTGGCGCAGGCCGTACCTACGAGCAGTACTTC. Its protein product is CATSGAGRTYEQYF.

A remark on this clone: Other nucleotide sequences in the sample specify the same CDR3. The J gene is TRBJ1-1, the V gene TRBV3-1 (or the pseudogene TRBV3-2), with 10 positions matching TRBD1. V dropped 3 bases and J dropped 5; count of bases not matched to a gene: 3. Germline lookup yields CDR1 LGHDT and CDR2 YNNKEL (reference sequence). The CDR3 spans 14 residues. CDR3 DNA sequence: TGTGCCAGCAGCCACCGGGACAGGGGTACTGAAGCTTTCTTT. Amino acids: CASSHRDRGTEAFF.

Here the CDR3 DNA reads TGTGCCAGTAGTATGCAGGGTAATAATTCACCCCTCCACTTT. It yields the protein CASSMQGNNSPLHF. This sequence joins TRBV19 and TRBJ1-6, with D maybe TRBD1 (5 bases). The CDR3 loop spans 14 amino acids. Trimming shortened V by 3 bases and J by 5 bases, and 8 bases separated the two germline ends. Germline CDR1 and CDR2: LNHDA and SQIVND (reference sequence).

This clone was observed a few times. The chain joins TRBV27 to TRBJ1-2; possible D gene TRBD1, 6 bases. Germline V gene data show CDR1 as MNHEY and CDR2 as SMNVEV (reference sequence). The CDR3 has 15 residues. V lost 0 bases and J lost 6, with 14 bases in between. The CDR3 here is CASSLSPSGGDGYTF. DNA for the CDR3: TGTGCCAGCAGTTTATCTCCCTCTGGGGGCGATGGCTACACCTTC.

The CDR3 DNA sequence: TGTGCCATCAGTGGGGACAGGGCCATTCAGTACTTC. Protein product: CAISGDRAIQYF. The chain recombines TRBV10-3 with TRBJ2-4; 9 nucleotides match TRBD1. The CDR3 sequence is 12 residues long. From germline, CDR1 is ENHRY and CDR2 SYGVKD. V trimming: 4 bases; J trimming: 9 bases; junction bases outside the gene matches: 1.

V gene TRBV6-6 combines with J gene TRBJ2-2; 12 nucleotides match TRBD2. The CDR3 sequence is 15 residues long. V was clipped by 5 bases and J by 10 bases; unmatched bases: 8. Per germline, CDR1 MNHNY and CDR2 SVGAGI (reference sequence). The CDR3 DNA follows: TGTGCCAGCAGTAGGACTAGCGGGATGTCTGAGGAGCTGTTTTTT. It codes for CASSRTSGMSEELFF.

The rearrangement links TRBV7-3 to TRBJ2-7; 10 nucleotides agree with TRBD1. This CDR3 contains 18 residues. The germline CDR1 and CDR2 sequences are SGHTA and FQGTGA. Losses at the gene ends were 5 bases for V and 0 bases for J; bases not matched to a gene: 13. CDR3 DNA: TGTGCCAGCAGCCTCGTCGACCGGGACAGGGGTCCCTCCTACGAGCAGTACTTC. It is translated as CASSLVDRDRGPSYEQYF.

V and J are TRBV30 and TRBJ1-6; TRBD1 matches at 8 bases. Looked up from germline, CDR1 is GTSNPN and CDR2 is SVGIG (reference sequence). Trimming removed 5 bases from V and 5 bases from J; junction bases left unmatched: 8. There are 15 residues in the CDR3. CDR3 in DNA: TGTGCCTGGGAAGCGACAGGGGAGGATAATTCACCCCTCCACTTT. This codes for CAWEATGEDNSPLHF. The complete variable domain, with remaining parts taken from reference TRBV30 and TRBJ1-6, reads SQTIHQWPATLVQPVGSPLSLECTVEGTSNPNLYWYRQAAGRGLQLLFYSVGIGQISSEVPQNLSASRPQDRQFILSSKKLLLSDSGFYLCAWEATGEDNSPLHFGNGTRLTVT.

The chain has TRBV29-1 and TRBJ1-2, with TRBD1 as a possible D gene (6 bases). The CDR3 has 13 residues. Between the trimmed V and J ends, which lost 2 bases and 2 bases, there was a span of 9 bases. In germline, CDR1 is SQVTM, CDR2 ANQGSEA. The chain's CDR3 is CSVELTGNYGYTF. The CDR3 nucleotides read TGCAGCGTTGAACTAACAGGGAACTATGGCTACACCTTC. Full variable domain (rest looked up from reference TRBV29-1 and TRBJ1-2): SAVISQKPSRDICQRGTSLTIQCQVDSQVTMMFWYRQQPGQSLTLIATANQGSEATYESGFVIDKFPISRPNLTFSTLTVSNMSPEDSSIYLCSVELTGNYGYTFGSGTRLTVV.

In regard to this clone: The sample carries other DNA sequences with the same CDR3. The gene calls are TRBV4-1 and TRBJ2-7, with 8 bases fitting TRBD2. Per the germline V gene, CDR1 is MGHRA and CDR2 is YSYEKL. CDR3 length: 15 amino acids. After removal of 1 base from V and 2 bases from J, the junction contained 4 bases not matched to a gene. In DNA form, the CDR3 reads TGCGCCAGCAGCCAAGGGGCGGGGGGAACCTACGAGCAGTACTTC. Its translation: CASSQGAGGTYEQYF.

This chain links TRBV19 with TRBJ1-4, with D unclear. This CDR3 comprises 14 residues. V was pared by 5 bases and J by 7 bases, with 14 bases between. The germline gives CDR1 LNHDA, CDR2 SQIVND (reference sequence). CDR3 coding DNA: TGTGCCAGTAGTTCCCGGGGAGGGAGTGAAAAACTGTTTTTT. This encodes CASSSRGGSEKLFF.

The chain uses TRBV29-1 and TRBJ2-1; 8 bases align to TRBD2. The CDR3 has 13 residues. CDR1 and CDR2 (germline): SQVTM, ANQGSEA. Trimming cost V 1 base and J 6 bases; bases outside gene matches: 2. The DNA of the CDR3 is TGCAGCGTTGAAGGGACTAGCTCCAATGAGCAGTTCTTC. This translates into CSVEGTSSNEQFF.

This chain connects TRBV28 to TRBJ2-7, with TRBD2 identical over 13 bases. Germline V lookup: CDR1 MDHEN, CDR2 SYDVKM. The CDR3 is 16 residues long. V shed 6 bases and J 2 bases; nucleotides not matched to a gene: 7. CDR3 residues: CASSPMGTSGAYEQYF. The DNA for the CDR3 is TGTGCCAGCAGCCCCATGGGGACTAGCGGGGCCTACGAGCAGTACTTC.